The sequence of this TCR beta chain was determined in a study of blood T cells in healthy people across ages. Study at large: Per two T cells, about one barcoded beta molecule was captured through template switching.

Each donor's blood draw was approximately 10 milliliters of peripheral blood. No fewer than 5.5 micrograms of total RNA were isolated from every sample. A second about 6 to 12 cycle PCR used barcoded and J-beta primers. A single record per CDR3 protein comes from TCRdb applying MiXCR to the 5' RACE reads. The profile covers 850,000 to 1,100,000 distinct CDR3 sequences, with 30% to 40% appearing a single time and around 12% taken by the ten largest. Overall study findings and caveats: With naive T cell percentage, TCR beta diversity showed a strong correlation.

Worth noting for this clonotype: What it binds is unknown.

The TCR comes from a man aged 18-30 years in good health. The sequenced sample was blood.

The CDR3 here is CASSLTSDSNTEAFF. DNA for the CDR3: TGTGCCAGCAGTTTAACGTCAGATTCAAACACTGAAGCTTTCTTT. The chain joins TRBV28 to TRBJ1-1; D call uncertain. The CDR3 consists of 15 residues. The ends were cut back, 2 bases at V and 2 bases at J, with 12 bases in the middle. The germline gives CDR1 MDHEN, CDR2 SYDVKM. Complete variable domain (other parts from reference TRBV28 and TRBJ1-1): DVKVTQSSRYLVKRTGEKVFLECVQDMDHENMFWYRQDPGLGLRLIYFSYDVKMKEKGDIPEGYSVSREKKERFSLILESASTNQTSMYLCASSLTSDSNTEAFFGQGTRLTVV.